Detailed here is one TCR beta chain. These data belong to a study of blood T cell repertoires in COVID-19. Whole-study context: T cells, B-cell-depleted T cells, or PBMCs provided the cDNA or gDNA that served as material.

Germline CDR1 is GTSNPN and CDR2 is SVGIG (reference sequence). The ends were cut back, 2 bases at V and 1 base at J, with 12 bases in the middle. The CDR3 consists of 15 residues. Original processing notes: The assay estimated nucleated cells by amplifying reference gene primers. Produced via immunoSEQ multiplex PCR; TCRdb's table is partial and in-frame only. V and J calls and clone size are copied from that table; D and trimming were computed from the DNA. The profile shows about 84,000 clones, roughly 77% of them singletons. Sequenced input: peripheral blood. The chain carries TRBV30 and TRBJ1-5, with D unresolved. The receptor comes from a man aged 50 to 60 with active or convalescent COVID-19. For the CDR3, the DNA is TGTGCCTGGAGTCCGGTCCTTGAGAGCAATCAGCCCCAGCATTTT. Protein product: CAWSPVLESNQPQHF.